The rows below give T cell receptor beta chains drawn from one sample of a study of T cell changes during pregnancy in multiple sclerosis. Produced via immunoSEQ multiplex PCR; TCRdb's table is partial and in-frame only. The data contain approximately 43,000 clones, less than 95% of them singletons. Sequenced material: CD8+ T cells from peripheral blood mononuclear cells, taken in the first trimester of pregnancy. The receptors here all came from a female donor with multiple sclerosis, enrolled in a pregnancy study. Each CDR3 is given with its conserved first and last residue. The D gene is left open where the match is weak. The size entry is marked missing in some rows and otherwise reads once, few, many or a size class.

cdr3_nt | cdr3_aa | d_call | j_call | clone_size | v_call
TGCAGCGTTGATGCCACCCGAGACAGGGGGGTGGTATACGAGCAGTACTTC | CSVDATRDRGVVYEQYF | TRBD1 | TRBJ2-7 | - | TRBV29-1
TGCAGCGTTGGGGAGCGGGAGGGCCCCTACGAGCAGTACTTC | CSVGEREGPYEQYF | TRBD2 | TRBJ2-7 | - | TRBV29-1
TGTGCCAGCAGCCAAAAGCCGGCGGCGGGGGGAGGCAATGAGCAGTTCTTC | CASSQKPAAGGGNEQFF | TRBD2 | TRBJ2-1 | - | TRBV14
TGTGCCAGCAGCTCCCAGGGCGGTGAGCAGTTCTTC | CASSSQGGEQFF | - | TRBJ2-1 | - | TRBV5-6
TGTGCCAGCAGCTACACAGGGGGCTCTATTTATGGCTACACCTTC | CASSYTGGSIYGYTF | TRBD1 | TRBJ1-2 | once | TRBV11-2
TGTGCCAGCAGTGAAGCAAGAGCGAGCTCCTACAATGAGCAGTTCTTC | CASSEARASSYNEQFF | - | TRBJ2-1 | - | TRBV6-1
TGTGCCAGCAGCCAACGACTAGCGGGGGCCACCGACAATGAGCAGTTCTTC | CASSQRLAGATDNEQFF | TRBD2 | TRBJ2-1 | - | TRBV14
TGTGCCAGCAGCTTAATCCGGGACAGTCCTTTACCTTATACGCAGTATTTT | CASSLIRDSPLPYTQYF | TRBD1 | TRBJ2-3 | - | TRBV7-9
TGTGCCAGCAGTGACCCGGGACAGTTCACAGATACGCAGTATTTT | CASSDPGQFTDTQYF | TRBD1 | TRBJ2-3 | - | TRBV25-1
TGTGCCAGCAGTCCCCGGGACAGCACCTACGAGCAGTACTTC | CASSPRDSTYEQYF | TRBD1 | TRBJ2-7 | - | TRBV27
TGTGCCAGCAGCTTCGCGGGACTAGCATCCACAGATACGCAGTATTTT | CASSFAGLASTDTQYF | TRBD2 | TRBJ2-3 | - | TRBV5-8
TGTGCCAGCAGCCCTGGCACCCTCTATGGCTACACCTTC | CASSPGTLYGYTF | - | TRBJ1-2 | - | TRBV7-2
TGTGCCTGGAGTGTAGGGGAGGGCACTGAAGCTTTCTTT | CAWSVGEGTEAFF | - | TRBJ1-1 | few | TRBV30
TGTGCCAGCAGTTTTGGGACAGGGGCTGGGGAGACCCAGTACTTC | CASSFGTGAGETQYF | TRBD1 | TRBJ2-5 | - | TRBV27
TGTGCCAGCTTAAACACTGAAGCTTTCTTT | CASLNTEAFF | - | TRBJ1-1 | - | TRBV2
TGTGCCATCAGTGAGTCGCGAACAGGGGCTGGAAACACCATATATTTT | CAISESRTGAGNTIYF | TRBD1 | TRBJ1-3 | - | TRBV10-3
TGTGCCAGCAGCGTAGTAGGGGGTTCGCGCTACGAGCAGTACTTC | CASSVVGGSRYEQYF | - | TRBJ2-7 | once | TRBV9
TGTGCCAGCAGTTACTCGGGGGGTACCGAGCAGTACTTC | CASSYSGGTEQYF | - | TRBJ2-7 | - | TRBV6-5
TGTGCCAGCAGCTTAGGGGACACTTCTGAAGCTTTCTTT | CASSLGDTSEAFF | - | TRBJ1-1 | - | TRBV13
TGCGCCAGCAGTGAGTCGGGCGCAGCACCTCTCGAGCAGTACTTC | CASSESGAAPLEQYF | - | TRBJ2-7 | - | TRBV10-1
TGTGCCAGCAGCTCGTCGGGGGGCCGAGAGACCCAGTACTTC | CASSSSGGRETQYF | - | TRBJ2-5 | - | TRBV13
TGCAGCGTTGAAGTGAAACAGGGGGCGCGAGGCTACACCTTC | CSVEVKQGARGYTF | TRBD1 | TRBJ1-2 | - | TRBV29-1
TGTGCCAGCAGTGAAACACCGGGTTACGGCTACACCTTC | CASSETPGYGYTF | - | TRBJ1-2 | - | TRBV2
TGTGCCAGCCCAAAGGAAACACCGGGACAGGGCTACAATGAGCAGTTCTTC | CASPKETPGQGYNEQFF | TRBD1 | TRBJ2-1 | - | TRBV2
TGTGCCAGTAGTATTTCCGTTACTACTTACGAGCAGTACTTC | CASSISVTTYEQYF | - | TRBJ2-7 | - | TRBV19
TGTGCCAGCAGTTACTCCCAGTACTACGAGCAGTACTTC | CASSYSQYYEQYF | - | TRBJ2-7 | few | TRBV6-5
TGTGCCAGCAGTGTCCGGGAGCATCGAACAACGGCCAACGTCCTGACTTTC | CASSVREHRTTANVLTF | - | TRBJ2-6 | - | TRBV25-1
TGTGCCAGCAGTGAAGCGGAGGGGCAGGGAAACACCATATATTTT | CASSEAEGQGNTIYF | - | TRBJ1-3 | - | TRBV6-1
TGCGCCAGCAGCCCTTTGGGACAGGGGGCCTCCTACGAGCAGTACTTC | CASSPLGQGASYEQYF | TRBD1 | TRBJ2-7 | - | TRBV4-1
TGCGCCAGCAGCCTGACTAGCGGGAGGGAGTACAATGAGCAGTTCTTC | CASSLTSGREYNEQFF | TRBD2 | TRBJ2-1 | - | TRBV5-1
TGTGCCAGTATCGATATCCAAGGGAGCGAAAAACTGTTTTTT | CASIDIQGSEKLFF | - | TRBJ1-4 | - | TRBV19
TGTGCCAGCACCCCCAAGTACGGGGGGAACACTGAAGCTTTCTTT | CASTPKYGGNTEAFF | - | TRBJ1-1 | - | TRBV6-5
TGCGCCAGCAGCTTCCACACGGGACAGGGGGTGAACACTGAAGCTTTCTTT | CASSFHTGQGVNTEAFF | TRBD1 | TRBJ1-1 | once | TRBV5-1
TGTGCCAGCAGTATCGGGACTAGCGGCTACGAGCAGTACTTC | CASSIGTSGYEQYF | TRBD2 | TRBJ2-7 | - | TRBV27
TGTGCCAGCAGGGACGGGAACTACGAGCAGTACTTC | CASRDGNYEQYF | - | TRBJ2-7 | - | TRBV2